Shown below are 26 T cell receptor beta chains from a single sample sequenced in a study of T-cell memory formation after mild COVID-19. TCRdb re-called the 5' RACE reads with MiXCR, one entry per CDR3 protein. The repertoire includes roughly 320,000 distinct CDR3 sequences, 25% to 30% of them detected once, and roughly 14% sits in the top ten. Input material: PBMCs or a T cell subset sorted from them (not recorded which). These receptors all come from an adult woman who had mild COVID-19 (a few samples of this study predate the infection). Cell type and time point are not known.

The gene calls are TRBV5-4 and TRBJ2-6; 9 nucleotides agree with TRBD1. Germline loops: CDR1 SGHNT, CDR2 YYREEE (reference sequence). The CDR3 covers 18 residues. Trimming at V came to 4 bases and at J to 0 bases, leaving 8 bases not matched to a gene. This CDR3 reads CASSKRTGVFSGANVLTF. CDR3 nucleotides: TGTGCCAGCAGCAAGAGGACAGGGGTCTTCTCTGGGGCCAACGTCCTGACTTTC. The variable domain in full, with the rest retrieved from reference TRBV5-4 and TRBJ2-6, is ETGVTQSPTHLIKTRGQQVTLRCSSQSGHNTVSWYQQALGQGPQFIFQYYREEENGRGNFPPRFSGLQFPNYSSELNVNALELDDSALYLCASSKRTGVFSGANVLTFGAGSRLTVL.

The chain couples TRBV3-1 to TRBJ1-5; D perhaps matches TRBD1 (5 bases). V was cut by 8 bases and J by 5 bases, with 13 bases left in between. The germline CDR1 and CDR2 sequences are LGHDT and YNNKEL (reference sequence). The CDR3 sequence is 13 residues long. CDR3 in amino acids: CASGGDGDQPQHF. CDR3 DNA sequence: TGTGCCAGCGGGGGGGACGGGGATCAGCCCCAGCATTTT. Looking up the rest from reference TRBV3-1 and TRBJ1-5 gives the full variable domain: DTAVSQTPKYLVTQMGNDKSIKCEQNLGHDTMYWYKQDSKKFLKIMFSYNNKELIINETVPNRFSPKSPDKAHLNLHINSLELGDSAVYFCASGGDGDQPQHFGDGTRLSIL.

The chain links TRBV24-1 to TRBJ2-2; TRBD2 agrees at 8 bases. Germline loops: CDR1 KGHDR, CDR2 SFDVKD. CDR3 length equals 16 residues. Losses at the gene ends were 0 bases for V and 5 bases for J; bases not matched to a gene: 4. CDR3 amino acids: CATSDLRSGGTGELFF. Written as DNA, the CDR3 is TGTGCCACCAGTGATTTGAGGAGCGGGGGAACCGGGGAGCTGTTTTTT.

The chain couples TRBV5-1 to TRBJ2-7, with 11 bases matching TRBD2. V dropped 4 bases and J dropped 5; count of bases not matched to a gene: 8. CDR3 length equals 15 residues. CDR1 and CDR2 (germline): SGHRS, YFSETQ. CDR3 region: CASSPPTSGGDEQYF. CDR3 coding DNA: TGCGCCAGCAGCCCGCCCACTAGCGGGGGAGACGAGCAGTACTTC.

The chain joins TRBV18 to TRBJ1-2, with D perhaps matching TRBD1 (5 bases). The CDR3 has 16 amino acids. The germline V gene has CDR1 KGHSH and CDR2 LQKENI. Trimming shortened V by 2 bases and J by 2 bases, and 15 bases separated the two germline ends. The CDR3 loop reads CASSPNQQGQNYGYTF. CDR3 bases: TGTGCCAGCTCACCAAATCAGCAGGGTCAGAACTATGGCTACACCTTC.

CDR3 loop: CASSQSTGLTEAFF. For the CDR3, the DNA is TGCGCCAGCAGCCAGTCCACAGGGCTCACTGAAGCTTTCTTT. This rearrangement joins TRBV4-1 to TRBJ1-1; possibly TRBD1 for D (6 bases). Trimming left V 3 bases short and J 4 bases short, with 12 bases between. Germline CDR1 and CDR2: MGHRA and YSYEKL. There are 14 residues in the CDR3.

This clonotype was counted a few times. The chain combines TRBV6-2 or TRBV6-3 with TRBJ1-6; weak D call: TRBD1 (6 bases). The germline gives CDR1 MNHEY, CDR2 SVGEGT. V lost 6 bases, J lost 13 bases, and 19 bases lay in between. The CDR3 runs 14 residues. The CDR3 protein is CASRPGTPLDPLHF. DNA for the CDR3: TGTGCCAGCAGGCCCGGGACACCCTTGGATCCCCTCCACTTT.

The chain uses TRBV28 and TRBJ2-1, with D unclear. The germline V and J ends were trimmed by 5 bases and 0 bases, with 5 bases remaining between them. CDR3 length equals 13 residues. The germline V gene has CDR1 MDHEN and CDR2 SYDVKM. CDR3 in DNA: TGTGCCAGCAGTCGAAGCTCCTACAATGAGCAGTTCTTC. It encodes CASSRSSYNEQFF.

This clonotype was seen a handful of times. V and J are TRBV12-3 or TRBV12-4 and TRBJ1-2, with D unclear. This CDR3 has 13 amino acids. Trimming pared 1 base from V and 4 bases from J, leaving 7 bases between. The CDR3 sequence: CASSLGPGYGYTF. CDR3 in DNA: TGTGCCAGCAGTTTAGGCCCTGGCTATGGCTACACCTTC.

The chain is built from TRBV12-3 or TRBV12-4 and TRBJ2-2; D gene uncertain. The CDR3 covers 12 residues. Trimming pared 7 bases from V and 5 bases from J, leaving 8 bases between. The CDR3 DNA is TGTGCCAGCAAAACCGAGACCGGGGAGCTGTTTTTT. It is translated as CASKTETGELFF.

This clonotype was detected only a few times. The chain carries TRBV5-6 and TRBJ2-1, with 8 bases matching TRBD2. The CDR3 extends over 18 amino acids. The V segment lost 3 bases and the J segment 0 bases; nucleotides outside the gene matches: 11. Germline CDR1 is SGHDT and CDR2 is YYEEEE. The CDR3 sequence is CASSYTLVAGSSYNEQFF. In DNA, the CDR3 is TGTGCCAGCAGCTACACCCTCGTAGCGGGGAGCTCCTACAATGAGCAGTTCTTC.

This clonotype has just a few counts. This sequence joins TRBV5-4 and TRBJ2-1, with 14 bases that match TRBD2. The CDR3 length is 18 residues. Trimming at V came to 0 bases and at J to 4 bases, leaving 6 bases not matched to a gene. The germline V gene has CDR1 SGHNT and CDR2 YYREEE (reference sequence). The CDR3, as DNA: TGTGCCAGCAGCTTGGACCCGGGACTAGCGGGGGCTTACAATGAGCAGTTCTTC. As protein: CASSLDPGLAGAYNEQFF.

The chain carries TRBV20-1 and TRBJ1-6; 10 positions match TRBD1. Per the germline V gene, CDR1 is DFQATT and CDR2 is SNEGSKA (reference sequence). The CDR3 is made up of 15 amino acids. The trim removed 4 bases at V and 3 bases at J, leaving 3 bases unmatched. CDR3 coding DNA: TGCAGTGCTACCTGGGACAGGGGCTATAATTCACCCCTCCACTTT. Protein: CSATWDRGYNSPLHF.

In this sample, this clonotype turned up a few times. The chain couples TRBV7-3 to TRBJ2-1; TRBD1 or TRBD2 may be the D gene (6 bases each). Germline lookup yields CDR1 SGHTA and CDR2 FQGTGA. This CDR3 is 16 amino acids long. V lost 1 base and J 1 base, leaving 11 bases between the germline ends. CDR3 protein: CASSLNRGTSYNEQFF. The CDR3 region has the DNA TGTGCCAGCAGCTTAAATAGGGGGACTTCCTACAATGAGCAGTTCTTC.

Many counts were recorded for this clonotype. CDR3 in DNA: TGTGCCAGCAGCTTAGCCCCGATCGGACTAGCGGCTAGCACAGATACGCAGTATTTT. Protein: CASSLAPIGLAASTDTQYF. This chain joins TRBV7-2 and TRBJ2-3; TRBD2 matches at 10 bases. Losses at the gene ends were 0 bases for V and 0 bases for J; bases not matched to a gene: 9. The length of the CDR3 is 19 residues. CDR1 and CDR2 from the germline V gene are SGHTA and FQGNSA. The whole variable domain, filled in from reference TRBV7-2 and TRBJ2-3, reads GAGVSQSPSNKVTEKGKDVELRCDPISGHTALYWYRQSLGQGLEFLIYFQGNSAPDKSGLPSDRFSAERTGGSVSTLTIQRTQQEDSAVYLCASSLAPIGLAASTDTQYFGPGTRLTVL.

The J gene is TRBJ2-7, the V gene TRBV20-1; 9 nucleotides agree with TRBD2. Trimming removed 0 bases from V and 4 bases from J; junction bases left unmatched: 13. Per the germline V gene, CDR1 is DFQATT and CDR2 is SNEGSKA (reference sequence). The CDR3 is made up of 17 amino acids. CDR3 DNA: TGCAGTGCTAGAGATCTCGGAGAAGCGGGAGGTAGTTACGAGCAGTACTTC. It yields the protein CSARDLGEAGGSYEQYF.

In this sample, this clonotype turned up a few times. The CDR3 DNA is TGCAGCGTTGTGGGGGACAGGGGTGGAGAGCAGTACTTC. This encodes CSVVGDRGGEQYF. The rearrangement uses TRBV29-1 and TRBJ2-7; 10 bases match TRBD1. V lost 4 bases to trimming and J lost 7 bases; unmatched junction nucleotides: 7. The CDR3 extends over 13 amino acids. The germline V gene has CDR1 SQVTM and CDR2 ANQGSEA.

The chain has TRBV4-1 and TRBJ2-1; TRBD2 is a possible D gene (6 bases). This CDR3 spans 16 amino acids. Trimming removed 0 bases from V and 5 bases from J, with 14 bases in between. CDR1 is MGHRA and CDR2 is YSYEKL in the germline V gene. In nucleotides, the CDR3 is TGCGCCAGCAGCCAAGATATACTAGCATACAACAATGAGCAGTTCTTC. Translated, it gives CASSQDILAYNNEQFF.

The sample holds many counts of this clonotype. The chain employs TRBV5-1 and TRBJ2-1; D is perhaps TRBD2 (6 bases). The CDR3 sequence is 15 residues long. Trimming pared 0 bases from V and 8 bases from J, leaving 15 bases between. CDR1 and CDR2 (germline): SGHRS, YFSETQ. CDR3 in amino acids: CASSLEPSDLHEQFF. The CDR3 DNA is TGCGCCAGCAGCTTGGAGCCTAGCGACCTGCATGAGCAGTTCTTC.

In its sample, this clonotype was seen a few times. The V call is TRBV7-2, the J call TRBJ1-2, with D tentatively TRBD1 (5 bases). V was clipped by 5 bases and J by 4 bases, with 14 bases between them. The CDR3 is made up of 14 amino acids. Germline CDR1 SGHTA, CDR2 FQGNSA. CDR3 residues: CASSPIGGSYGYTF. The CDR3 DNA is TGTGCCAGCAGCCCTATCGGGGGTTCCTATGGCTACACCTTC.

The chain is built from TRBV18 and TRBJ2-1; D perhaps matches TRBD1 (6 bases). The CDR3 is made up of 13 amino acids. The germline V gene encodes CDR1 KGHSH and CDR2 LQKENI. V gave up 3 bases and J gave up 12 bases, with 15 bases separating them. The CDR3 spells CASSPLGQTTQFF. In DNA, the CDR3 is TGTGCCAGCTCACCTCTAGGACAGACAACGCAGTTCTTC.

This clonotype came up a few times. An end of the junction does not agree with germline; a read error may underlie this. This chain connects TRBV5-5 to TRBJ1-5; 7 positions match TRBD1. The CDR3 is 17 amino acids. Germline values: CDR1 SGHKS, CDR2 YYEKEE (reference sequence). CDR3 residues: CASSLEDIGTANHPQHF. CDR3 in DNA: TGTGCCAGCAGCTTGGAGGATATCGGGACAGCTAATCATCCCCAGCATTTT.

The V call is TRBV5-1, the J call TRBJ2-7, with D hard to call. This CDR3 is 15 amino acids long. Trimming removed 3 bases from V and 2 bases from J, with 15 bases in between. Germline CDR1 reads SGHRS; CDR2 reads YFSETQ. CDR3 loop: CASSSSAAQTYEQYF. The CDR3 coding sequence is TGCGCCAGCAGCTCCAGCGCCGCGCAAACCTACGAGCAGTACTTC.

This clonotype was counted ten times or more. V and J are TRBV20-1 and TRBJ1-1; 10 bases line up with TRBD1. CDR1 is DFQATT and CDR2 is SNEGSKA in the germline V gene (reference sequence). This CDR3 contains 18 residues. The V gene end was trimmed by 1 base and the J gene end by 3 bases; junction bases not matched to a gene: 14. CDR3 loop: CSARGYGQGVRSDTEAFF. The CDR3 region has the DNA TGCAGTGCTAGAGGATACGGACAGGGGGTTAGGTCGGACACTGAAGCTTTCTTT.

This clonotype was seen more than once but under ten times. This rearrangement joins TRBV7-9 to TRBJ1-5, with 9 bases aligning to TRBD1. V gave up 6 bases and J gave up 6 bases; unmatched junction bases: 3. In germline, CDR1 is SEHNR, CDR2 FQNEAQ (reference sequence). The CDR3 is 13 amino acids. CDR3 amino acids: CASSGQGSQPQHF. CDR3 DNA sequence: TGTGCCAGCAGTGGACAGGGGAGTCAGCCCCAGCATTTT. Drawing the rest from reference TRBV7-9 and TRBJ1-5, the complete variable domain is DTGVSQNPRHKITKRGQNVTFRCDPISEHNRLYWYRQTLGQGPEFLTYFQNEAQLEKSRLLSDRFSAERPKGSFSTLEIQRTEQGDSAMYLCASSGQGSQPQHFGDGTRLSIL.

The rearrangement joins TRBV29-1 to TRBJ2-7, with D unclear. CDR1 and CDR2 (germline): SQVTM, ANQGSEA. The germline V and J ends were trimmed by 5 bases and 2 bases, with 7 bases remaining between them. The CDR3 runs 11 residues. The DNA of the CDR3 is TGCAGCGTTTCAGGAGCCTACGAGCAGTACTTC. It codes for CSVSGAYEQYF.